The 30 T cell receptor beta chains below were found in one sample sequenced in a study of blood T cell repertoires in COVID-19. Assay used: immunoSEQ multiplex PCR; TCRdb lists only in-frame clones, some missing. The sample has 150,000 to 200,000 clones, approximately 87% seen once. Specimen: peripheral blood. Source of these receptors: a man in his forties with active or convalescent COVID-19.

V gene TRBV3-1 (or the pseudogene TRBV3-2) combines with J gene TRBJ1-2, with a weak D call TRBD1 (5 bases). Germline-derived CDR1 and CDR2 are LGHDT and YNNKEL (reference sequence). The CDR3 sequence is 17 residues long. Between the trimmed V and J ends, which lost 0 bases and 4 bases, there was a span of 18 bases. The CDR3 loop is CASSQDITGQLGYGYTF. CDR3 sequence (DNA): TGTGCCAGCAGCCAAGATATAACAGGCCAGTTGGGCTATGGCTACACCTTC.

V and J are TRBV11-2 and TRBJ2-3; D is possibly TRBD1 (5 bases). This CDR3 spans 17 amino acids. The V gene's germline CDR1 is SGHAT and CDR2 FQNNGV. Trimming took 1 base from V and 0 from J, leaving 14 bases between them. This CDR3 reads CASSLARAFTSTDTQYF. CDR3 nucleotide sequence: TGTGCCAGCAGCTTAGCCAGGGCCTTTACTAGCACAGATACGCAGTATTTT. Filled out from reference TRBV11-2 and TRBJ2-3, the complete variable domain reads EAGVAQSPRYKIIEKRQSVAFWCNPISGHATLYWYQQILGQGPKLLIQFQNNGVVDDSQLPKDRFSAERLKGVDSTLKIQPAKLEDSAVYLCASSLARAFTSTDTQYFGPGTRLTVL.

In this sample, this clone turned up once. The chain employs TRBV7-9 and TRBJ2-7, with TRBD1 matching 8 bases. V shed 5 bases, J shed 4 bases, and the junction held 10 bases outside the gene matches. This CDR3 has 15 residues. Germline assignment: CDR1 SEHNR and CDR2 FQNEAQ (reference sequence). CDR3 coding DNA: TGTGCCAGCAGCAAACACGGACAGGGTCGGTACGAGCAGTACTTC. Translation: CASSKHGQGRYEQYF.

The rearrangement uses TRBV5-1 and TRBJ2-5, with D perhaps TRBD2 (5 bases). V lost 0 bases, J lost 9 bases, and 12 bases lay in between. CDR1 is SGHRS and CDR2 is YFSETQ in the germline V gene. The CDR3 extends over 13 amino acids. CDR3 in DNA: TGCGCCAGCAGCTTGGTAGGCGAAGCGGCCCAGTACTTC. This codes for CASSLVGEAAQYF.

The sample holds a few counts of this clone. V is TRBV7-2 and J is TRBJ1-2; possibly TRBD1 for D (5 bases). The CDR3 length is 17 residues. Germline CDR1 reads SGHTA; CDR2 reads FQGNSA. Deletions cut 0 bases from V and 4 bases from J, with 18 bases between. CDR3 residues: CASSLAQGSLTLYGYTF. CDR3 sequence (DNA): TGTGCCAGCAGCTTAGCGCAGGGCAGTTTGACCCTCTATGGCTACACCTTC. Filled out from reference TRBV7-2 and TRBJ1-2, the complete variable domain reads GAGVSQSPSNKVTEKGKDVELRCDPISGHTALYWYRQSLGQGLEFLIYFQGNSAPDKSGLPSDRFSAERTGGSVSTLTIQRTQQEDSAVYLCASSLAQGSLTLYGYTFGSGTRLTVV.

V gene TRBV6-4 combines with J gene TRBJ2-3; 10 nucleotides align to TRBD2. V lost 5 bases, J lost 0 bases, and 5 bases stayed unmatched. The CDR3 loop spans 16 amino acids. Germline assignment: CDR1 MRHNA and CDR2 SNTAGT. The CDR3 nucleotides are TGTGCCAGCAGTCCACTAGCGGGGCAGAGCACAGATACGCAGTATTTT. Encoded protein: CASSPLAGQSTDTQYF.

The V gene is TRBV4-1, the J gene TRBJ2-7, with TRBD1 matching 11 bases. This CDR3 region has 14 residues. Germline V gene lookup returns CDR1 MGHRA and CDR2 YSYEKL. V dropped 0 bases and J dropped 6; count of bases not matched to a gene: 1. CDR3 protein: CASSQEDRGREQYF. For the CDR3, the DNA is TGCGCCAGCAGCCAAGAGGACAGGGGGCGCGAGCAGTACTTC.

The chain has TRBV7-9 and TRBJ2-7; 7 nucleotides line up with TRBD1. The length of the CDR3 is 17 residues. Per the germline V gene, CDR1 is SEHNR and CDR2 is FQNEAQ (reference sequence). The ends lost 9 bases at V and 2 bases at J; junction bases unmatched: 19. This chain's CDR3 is CARDPGQKAPSTYEQYF. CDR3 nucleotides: TGTGCCAGGGATCCGGGACAGAAAGCACCGTCGACCTACGAGCAGTACTTC.

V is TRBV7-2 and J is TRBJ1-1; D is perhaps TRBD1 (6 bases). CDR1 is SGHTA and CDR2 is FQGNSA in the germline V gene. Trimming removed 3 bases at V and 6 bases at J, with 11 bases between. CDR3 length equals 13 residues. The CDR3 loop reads CASSFGQQPEAFF. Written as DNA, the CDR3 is TGTGCCAGCAGCTTCGGACAGCAGCCTGAAGCTTTCTTT.

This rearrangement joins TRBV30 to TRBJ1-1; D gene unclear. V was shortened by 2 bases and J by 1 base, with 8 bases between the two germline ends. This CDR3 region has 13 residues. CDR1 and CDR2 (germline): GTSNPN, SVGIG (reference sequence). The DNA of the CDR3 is TGTGCCTGGAGTAGACTGGAGAACACTGAAGCTTTCTTT. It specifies CAWSRLENTEAFF.

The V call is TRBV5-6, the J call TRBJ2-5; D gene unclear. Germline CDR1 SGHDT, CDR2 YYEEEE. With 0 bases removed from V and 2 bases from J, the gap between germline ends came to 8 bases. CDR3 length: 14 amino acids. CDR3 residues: CASSLVLEQETQYF. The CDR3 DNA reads TGTGCCAGCAGCTTGGTTCTGGAGCAAGAGACCCAGTACTTC.

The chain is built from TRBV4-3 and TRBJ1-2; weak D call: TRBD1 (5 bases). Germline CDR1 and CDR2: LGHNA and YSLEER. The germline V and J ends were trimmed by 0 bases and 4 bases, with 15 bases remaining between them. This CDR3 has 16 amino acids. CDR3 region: CASSQDLPGMGYGYTF. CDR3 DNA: TGCGCCAGCAGCCAAGATCTTCCAGGGATGGGCTATGGCTACACCTTC.

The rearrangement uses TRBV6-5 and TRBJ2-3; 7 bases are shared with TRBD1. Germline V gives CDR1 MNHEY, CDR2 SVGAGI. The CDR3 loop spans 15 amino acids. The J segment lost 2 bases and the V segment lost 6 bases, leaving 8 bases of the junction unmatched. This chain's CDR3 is CASRKVGTDTDTQYF. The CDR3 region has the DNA TGTGCCAGCAGAAAAGTAGGGACAGACACAGATACGCAGTATTTT.

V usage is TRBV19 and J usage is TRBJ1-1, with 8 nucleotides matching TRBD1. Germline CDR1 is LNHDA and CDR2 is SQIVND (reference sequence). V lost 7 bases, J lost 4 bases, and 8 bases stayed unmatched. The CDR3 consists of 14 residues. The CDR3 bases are TGTGCCAGTATGCTGCAGGGGGCAGGCACTGAAGCTTTCTTT. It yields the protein CASMLQGAGTEAFF.

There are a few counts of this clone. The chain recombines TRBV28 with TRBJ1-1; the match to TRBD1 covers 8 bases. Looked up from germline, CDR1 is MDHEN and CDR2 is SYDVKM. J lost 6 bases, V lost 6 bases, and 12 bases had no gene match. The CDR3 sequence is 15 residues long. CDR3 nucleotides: TGTGCCAGCAGGCGTCCCGGACAGGGTAACGCTGAAGCTTTCTTT. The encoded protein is CASRRPGQGNAEAFF.

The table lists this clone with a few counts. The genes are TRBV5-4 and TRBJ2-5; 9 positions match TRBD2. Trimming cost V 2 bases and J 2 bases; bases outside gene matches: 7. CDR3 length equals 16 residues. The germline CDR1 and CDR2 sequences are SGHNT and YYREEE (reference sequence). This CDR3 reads CASSFGGGGAQETQYF. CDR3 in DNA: TGTGCCAGCAGCTTCGGTGGCGGGGGGGCTCAAGAGACCCAGTACTTC. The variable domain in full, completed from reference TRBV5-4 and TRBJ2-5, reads ETGVTQSPTHLIKTRGQQVTLRCSSQSGHNTVSWYQQALGQGPQFIFQYYREEENGRGNFPPRFSGLQFPNYSSELNVNALELDDSALYLCASSFGGGGAQETQYFGPGTRLLVL.

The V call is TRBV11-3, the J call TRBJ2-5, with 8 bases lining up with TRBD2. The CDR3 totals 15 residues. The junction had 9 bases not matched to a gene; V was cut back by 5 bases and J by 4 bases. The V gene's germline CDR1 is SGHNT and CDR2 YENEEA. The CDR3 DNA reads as TGTGCCAGCAGCGCTGGCGGGGGGCGCCGAGAGACCCAGTACTTC. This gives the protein CASSAGGGRRETQYF.

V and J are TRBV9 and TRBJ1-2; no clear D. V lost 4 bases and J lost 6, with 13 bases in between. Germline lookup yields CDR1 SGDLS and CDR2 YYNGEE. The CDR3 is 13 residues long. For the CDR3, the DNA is TGTGCCAGCAGCCGTCCCTCGGTGGATGGCTACACCTTC. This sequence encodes CASSRPSVDGYTF. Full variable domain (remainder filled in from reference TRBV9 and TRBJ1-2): DSGVTQTPKHLITATGQRVTLRCSPRSGDLSVYWYQQSLDQGLQFLIQYYNGEERAKGNILERFSAQQFPDLHSELNLSSLELGDSALYFCASSRPSVDGYTFGSGTRLTVV.

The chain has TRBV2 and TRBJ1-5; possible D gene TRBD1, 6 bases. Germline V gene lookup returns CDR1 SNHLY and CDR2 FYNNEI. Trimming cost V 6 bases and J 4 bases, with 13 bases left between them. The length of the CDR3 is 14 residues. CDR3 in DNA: TGTGCCAGCAGCAGTATGAGGGGGAATCAGCCCCAGCATTTT. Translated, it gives CASSSMRGNQPQHF. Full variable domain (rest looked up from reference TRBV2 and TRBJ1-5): EPEVTQTPSHQVTQMGQEVILRCVPISNHLYFYWYRQILGQKVEFLVSFYNNEISEKSEIFDDQFSVERPDGSNFTLKIRSTKLEDSAMYFCASSSMRGNQPQHFGDGTRLSIL.

DNA for the CDR3: TGTGCCAGCAGCCGGGGACTAGGGGGAGAGACCCAGTACTTC. The encoded protein is CASSRGLGGETQYF. J is TRBJ2-5 and V is TRBV7-3; 8 bases fit TRBD2. The V segment lost 5 bases and the J segment 4 bases; nucleotides outside the gene matches: 6. This CDR3 has 14 amino acids. In germline, CDR1 is SGHTA, CDR2 FQGTGA.

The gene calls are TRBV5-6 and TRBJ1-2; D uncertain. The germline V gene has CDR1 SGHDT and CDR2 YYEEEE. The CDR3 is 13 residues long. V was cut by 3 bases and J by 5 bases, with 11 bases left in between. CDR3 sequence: CASSSSGGYGYTF. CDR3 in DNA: TGTGCCAGCAGCTCGAGCGGCGGATATGGCTACACCTTC.

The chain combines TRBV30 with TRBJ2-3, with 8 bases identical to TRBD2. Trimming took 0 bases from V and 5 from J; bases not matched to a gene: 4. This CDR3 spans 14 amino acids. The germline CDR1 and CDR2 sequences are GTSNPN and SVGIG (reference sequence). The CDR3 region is CAWSVMAGGDTQYF. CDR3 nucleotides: TGTGCCTGGAGTGTAATGGCGGGGGGAGATACGCAGTATTTT.

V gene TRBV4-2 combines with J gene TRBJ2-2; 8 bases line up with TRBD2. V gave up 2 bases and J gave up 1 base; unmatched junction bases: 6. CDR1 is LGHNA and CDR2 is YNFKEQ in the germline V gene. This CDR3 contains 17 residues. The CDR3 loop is CASSQRPGGGNTGELFF. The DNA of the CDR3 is TGTGCCAGCAGCCAACGTCCCGGGGGGGGGAACACCGGGGAGCTGTTTTTT.

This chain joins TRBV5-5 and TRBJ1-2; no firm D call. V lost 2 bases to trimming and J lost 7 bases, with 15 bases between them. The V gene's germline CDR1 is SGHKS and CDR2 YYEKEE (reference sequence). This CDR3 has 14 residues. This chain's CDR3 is CASSLEAAMGGYTF. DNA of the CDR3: TGTGCCAGCAGCTTAGAGGCTGCCATGGGTGGCTACACCTTC.

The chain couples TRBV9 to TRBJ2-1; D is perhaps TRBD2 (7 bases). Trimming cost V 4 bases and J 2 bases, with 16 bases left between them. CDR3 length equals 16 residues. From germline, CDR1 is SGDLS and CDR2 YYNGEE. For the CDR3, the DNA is TGTGCCAGCAGCCAAATTGGGGGGGCGACCTACAATGAGCAGTTCTTC. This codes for CASSQIGGATYNEQFF.

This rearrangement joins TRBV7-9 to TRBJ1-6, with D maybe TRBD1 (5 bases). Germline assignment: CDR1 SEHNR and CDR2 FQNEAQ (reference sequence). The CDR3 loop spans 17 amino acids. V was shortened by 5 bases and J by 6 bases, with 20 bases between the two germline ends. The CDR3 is CASSRGSLGGSNSPLHF. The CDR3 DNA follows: TGTGCCAGCAGCCGGGGCAGTTTAGGAGGGAGTAATTCACCCCTCCACTTT.

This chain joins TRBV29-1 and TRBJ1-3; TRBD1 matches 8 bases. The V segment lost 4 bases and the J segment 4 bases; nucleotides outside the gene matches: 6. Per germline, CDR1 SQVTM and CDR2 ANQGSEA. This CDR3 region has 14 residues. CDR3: CSVVVGQAGNTIYF. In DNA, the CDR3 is TGCAGCGTTGTGGTGGGACAGGCAGGAAACACCATATATTTT.

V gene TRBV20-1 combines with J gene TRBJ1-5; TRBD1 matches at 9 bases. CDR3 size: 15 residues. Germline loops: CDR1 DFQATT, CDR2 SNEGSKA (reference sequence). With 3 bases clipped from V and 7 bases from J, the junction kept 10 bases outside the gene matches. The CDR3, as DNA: TGCAGTGCTAGTGGGGACAGGGAAGGTCGCCAGCCCCAGCATTTT. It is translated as CSASGDREGRQPQHF.

The CDR3 DNA follows: TGTGCCAGCGGGCAACAGGGCTCCTACGAGCAGTACTTC. It is translated as CASGQQGSYEQYF. This rearrangement joins TRBV27 to TRBJ2-7; D possibly corresponds to TRBD1 (6 bases). CDR1 is MNHEY, CDR2 SMNVEV, per germline (reference sequence). The CDR3 spans 13 residues. V was clipped by 8 bases and J by 0 bases, with 11 bases between them.

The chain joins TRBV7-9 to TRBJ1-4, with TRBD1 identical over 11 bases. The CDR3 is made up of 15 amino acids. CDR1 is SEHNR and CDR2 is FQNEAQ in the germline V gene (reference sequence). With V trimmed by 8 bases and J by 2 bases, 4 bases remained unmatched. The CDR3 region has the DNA TGTGCCAGCCCGGGACAGGGGGGGACTAATGAAAAACTGTTTTTT. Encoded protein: CASPGQGGTNEKLFF.